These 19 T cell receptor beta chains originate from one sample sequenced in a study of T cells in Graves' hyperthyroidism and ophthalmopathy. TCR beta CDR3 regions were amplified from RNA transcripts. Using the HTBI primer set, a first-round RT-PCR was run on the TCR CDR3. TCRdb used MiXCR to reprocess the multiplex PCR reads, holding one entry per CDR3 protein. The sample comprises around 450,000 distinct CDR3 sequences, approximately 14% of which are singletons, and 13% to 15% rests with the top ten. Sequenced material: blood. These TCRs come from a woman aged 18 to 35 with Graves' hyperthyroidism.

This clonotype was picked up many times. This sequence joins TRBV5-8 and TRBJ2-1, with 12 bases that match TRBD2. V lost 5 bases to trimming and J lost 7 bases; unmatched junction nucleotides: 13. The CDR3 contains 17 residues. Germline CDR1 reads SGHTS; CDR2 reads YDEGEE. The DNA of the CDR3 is TGTGCCAGCAGTGATCTACGGCTAGCGGGAGGGCCAAATGAGCAGTTCTTC. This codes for CASSDLRLAGGPNEQFF.

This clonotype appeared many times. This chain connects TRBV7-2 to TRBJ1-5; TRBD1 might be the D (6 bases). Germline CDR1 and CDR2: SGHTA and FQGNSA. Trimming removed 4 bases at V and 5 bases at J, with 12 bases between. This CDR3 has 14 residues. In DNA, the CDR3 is TGTGCCAGCAGCTACAGAGGGGGTGATCAGCCCCAGCATTTT. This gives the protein CASSYRGGDQPQHF.

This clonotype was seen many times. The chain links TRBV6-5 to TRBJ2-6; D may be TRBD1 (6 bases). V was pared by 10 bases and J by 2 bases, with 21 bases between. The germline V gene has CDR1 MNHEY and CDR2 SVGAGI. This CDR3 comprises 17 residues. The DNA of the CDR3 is TGTGCCACGGCGTCCCCGACAGGCAAACCTGGGGCCAACGTCCTGACTTTC. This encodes CATASPTGKPGANVLTF.

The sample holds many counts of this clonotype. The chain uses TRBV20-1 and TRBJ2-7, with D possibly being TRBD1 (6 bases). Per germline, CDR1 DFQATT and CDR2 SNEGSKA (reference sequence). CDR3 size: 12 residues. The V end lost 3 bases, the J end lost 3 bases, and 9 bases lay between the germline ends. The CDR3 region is CSASEGDYEQYF. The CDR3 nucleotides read TGCAGTGCTAGCGAGGGGGACTACGAGCAGTACTTC.

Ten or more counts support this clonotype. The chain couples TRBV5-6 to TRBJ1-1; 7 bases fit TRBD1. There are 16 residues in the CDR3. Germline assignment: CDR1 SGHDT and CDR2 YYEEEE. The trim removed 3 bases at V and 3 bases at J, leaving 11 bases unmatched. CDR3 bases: TGTGCCAGCAGCTCGAAGACAGGGCCCCCTTACACTGAAGCTTTCTTT. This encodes CASSSKTGPPYTEAFF.

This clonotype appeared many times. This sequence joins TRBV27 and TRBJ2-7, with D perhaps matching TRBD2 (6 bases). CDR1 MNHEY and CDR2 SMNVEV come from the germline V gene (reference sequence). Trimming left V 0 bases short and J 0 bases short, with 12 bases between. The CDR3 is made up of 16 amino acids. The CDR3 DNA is TGTGCCAGCAGTTTATCGGCGGGGTTCAGCTCCTACGAGCAGTACTTC. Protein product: CASSLSAGFSSYEQYF.

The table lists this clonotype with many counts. CDR3 in DNA: TGCGCCAGCAGCTTGGGCCAGGGGGGCTACAATGAGCAGTTCTTC. Encoded protein: CASSLGQGGYNEQFF. The gene calls are TRBV5-1 and TRBJ2-1; perhaps TRBD1 as D (7 bases). Trimming took 0 bases from V and 3 from J, leaving 10 bases between them. Germline V gives CDR1 SGHRS, CDR2 YFSETQ. The CDR3 contains 15 residues. Full variable domain (remainder filled in from reference TRBV5-1 and TRBJ2-1): KAGVTQTPRYLIKTRGQQVTLSCSPISGHRSVSWYQQTPGQGLQFLFEYFSETQRNKGNFPGRFSGRQFSNSRSEMNVSTLELGDSALYLCASSLGQGGYNEQFFGPGTRLTVL.

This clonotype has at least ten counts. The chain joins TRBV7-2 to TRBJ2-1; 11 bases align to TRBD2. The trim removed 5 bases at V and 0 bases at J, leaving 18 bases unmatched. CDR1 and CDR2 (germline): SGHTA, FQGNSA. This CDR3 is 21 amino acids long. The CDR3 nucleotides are TGTGCCAGCAGCAACCCCGGGGTGACTAGCGGGGAATTCCCCTCCTACAATGAGCAGTTCTTC. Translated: CASSNPGVTSGEFPSYNEQFF.

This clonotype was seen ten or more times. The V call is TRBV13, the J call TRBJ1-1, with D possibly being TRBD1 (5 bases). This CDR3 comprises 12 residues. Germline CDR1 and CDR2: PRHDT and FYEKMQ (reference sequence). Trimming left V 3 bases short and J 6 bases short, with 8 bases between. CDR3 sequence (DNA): TGTGCCAGCAGCTTTCAGGGACCTGAAGCTTTCTTT. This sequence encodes CASSFQGPEAFF.

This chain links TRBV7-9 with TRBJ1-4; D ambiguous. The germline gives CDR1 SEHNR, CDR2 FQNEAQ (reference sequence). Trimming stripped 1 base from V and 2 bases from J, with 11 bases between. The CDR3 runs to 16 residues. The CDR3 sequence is CASSLGRMRTNEKLFF. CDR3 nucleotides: TGTGCCAGCAGCTTAGGCAGGATGAGGACTAATGAAAAACTGTTTTTT.

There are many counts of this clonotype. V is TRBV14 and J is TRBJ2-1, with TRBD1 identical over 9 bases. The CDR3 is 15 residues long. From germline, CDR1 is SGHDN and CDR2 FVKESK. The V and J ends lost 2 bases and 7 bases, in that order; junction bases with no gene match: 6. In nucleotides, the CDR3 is TGTGCCAGCAGCCAAAGGGGACAGGGTTGGAATGAGCAGTTCTTC. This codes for CASSQRGQGWNEQFF.

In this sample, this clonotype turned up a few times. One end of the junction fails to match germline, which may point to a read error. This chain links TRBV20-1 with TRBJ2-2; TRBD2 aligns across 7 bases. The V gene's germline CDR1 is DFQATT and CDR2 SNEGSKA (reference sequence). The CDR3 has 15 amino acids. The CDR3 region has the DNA TGCAGTGCTAGAGAAATGAGCGGGAACACCGGAGAGCTGTTTTTT. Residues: CSAREMSGNTGELFF.

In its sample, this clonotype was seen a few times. The DNA of the CDR3 is TGTGCCAGCAGCTTCGACCGGGCCCCCGGCGATGGCTACACCTTC. Amino acid sequence: CASSFDRAPGDGYTF. The rearrangement uses TRBV7-9 and TRBJ1-2; D is unclear. Trimming left V 3 bases short and J 6 bases short, with 17 bases between. The germline V gene has CDR1 SEHNR and CDR2 FQNEAQ (reference sequence). The CDR3 consists of 15 residues.

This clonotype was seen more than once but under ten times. The CDR3 DNA reads as TGCAGTGCTAGGGGGCAAATCTATGGCTACACCTTC. Protein: CSARGQIYGYTF. J is TRBJ1-2 and V is TRBV20-1; possibly TRBD1 for D (5 bases). V shed 3 bases and J shed 4 bases, with 9 bases lying between them. CDR3 length equals 12 residues. CDR1 and CDR2 (germline): DFQATT, SNEGSKA (reference sequence).

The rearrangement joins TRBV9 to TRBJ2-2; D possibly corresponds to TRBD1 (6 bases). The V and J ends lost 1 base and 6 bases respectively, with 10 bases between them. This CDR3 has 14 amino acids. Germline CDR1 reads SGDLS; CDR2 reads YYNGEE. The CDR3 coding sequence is TGTGCCAGCAGCGTAACAGGGAATTCCGGGGAGCTGTTTTTT. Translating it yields CASSVTGNSGELFF.

Here the CDR3 DNA reads TGTGCCAGCAGGGGGGATTCTGGGGGAAACACCATATATTTT. It yields the protein CASRGDSGGNTIYF. The J gene is TRBJ1-3, the V gene TRBV12-3 or TRBV12-4; D perhaps matches TRBD1 (5 bases). Trimming took 6 bases from V and 4 from J, leaving 13 bases between them. The CDR3 loop spans 14 amino acids.

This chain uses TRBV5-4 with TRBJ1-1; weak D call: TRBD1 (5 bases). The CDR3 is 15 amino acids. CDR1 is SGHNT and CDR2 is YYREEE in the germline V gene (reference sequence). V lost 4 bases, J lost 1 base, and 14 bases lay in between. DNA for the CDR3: TGTGCCAGCAGCCCGGGGGGGGGTGGGAACACTGAAGCTTTCTTT. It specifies CASSPGGGGNTEAFF.

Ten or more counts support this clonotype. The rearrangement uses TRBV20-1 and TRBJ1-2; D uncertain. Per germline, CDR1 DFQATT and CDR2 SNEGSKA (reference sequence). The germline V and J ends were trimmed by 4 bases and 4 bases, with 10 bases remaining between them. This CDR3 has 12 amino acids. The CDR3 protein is CSANPSPYGYTF. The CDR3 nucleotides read TGCAGTGCTAATCCCAGTCCCTATGGCTACACCTTC.

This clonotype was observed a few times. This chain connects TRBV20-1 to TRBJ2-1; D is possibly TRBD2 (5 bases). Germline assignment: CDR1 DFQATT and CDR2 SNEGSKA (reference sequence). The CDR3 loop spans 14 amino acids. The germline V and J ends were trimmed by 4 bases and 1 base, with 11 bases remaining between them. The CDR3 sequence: CSAKGLRSYNEQFF. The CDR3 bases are TGCAGTGCTAAAGGACTCCGTTCCTACAATGAGCAGTTCTTC.